The 10 T cell receptor beta chains presented below share a single source sample, sequenced in a study of spatial heterogeneity in lung cancer. Described time point: blood at routine non-recurrence follow-up after resection. No cells were sorted before sequencing. The whole RNA sequenced was extracted from tumor, nontumor lung or frozen PBMC. TCRdb processed the 5' RACE reads anew with MiXCR; each CDR3 protein has one entry. The sample contains more than 25,000 distinct CDR3 sequences, 6% of which appear only once. The sample was PBMCs, taken at follow-up. Receptors originate from a male donor with early-stage non-small cell lung cancer.

This clonotype occurred a few times. V is TRBV3-1 and J is TRBJ2-3; no clear D gene. The CDR3 is 12 amino acids. The germline gives CDR1 LGHDT, CDR2 YNNKEL (reference sequence). V shed 0 bases and J shed 14 bases, with 12 bases lying between them. CDR3 coding DNA: TGTGCCAGCAGCCAAGATCGGGCTTGGACGTATTTT. As protein: CASSQDRAWTYF.

The table lists this clonotype with many counts. The J gene is TRBJ2-7, the V gene TRBV28, with TRBD2 identical over 10 bases. The V segment lost 1 base and the J segment 4 bases; nucleotides outside the gene matches: 4. Germline lookup yields CDR1 MDHEN and CDR2 SYDVKM. The CDR3 spans 15 residues. CDR3 nucleotide sequence: TGTGCCAGCAGTTTATCCCTAGCGGGAGTTTACGAGCAGTACGTC. The encoded protein is CASSLSLAGVYEQYV.

This clonotype was observed at least ten times. The chain couples TRBV7-9 to TRBJ2-2, with D hard to call. V was shortened by 4 bases and J by 1 base, with 10 bases between the two germline ends. The length of the CDR3 is 15 residues. Looked up from germline, CDR1 is SEHNR and CDR2 is FQNEAQ (reference sequence). CDR3 loop: CASSSPFGNTGELFF. CDR3 bases: TGTGCCAGCAGCTCCCCTTTCGGGAACACCGGGGAGCTGTTTTTT.

The table lists this clonotype with many counts. The chain has TRBV12-3 or TRBV12-4 and TRBJ1-6; no definite D call. CDR3 length: 14 amino acids. V shed 3 bases and J shed 5 bases, with 8 bases lying between them. CDR3 region: CASSFMDHNSPLHF. CDR3 DNA sequence: TGTGCCAGCAGTTTCATGGATCATAATTCACCCCTCCACTTT.

This clonotype was seen many times. The chain recombines TRBV20-1 with TRBJ1-1; D not certain. The CDR3 loop spans 13 amino acids. Germline V lookup: CDR1 DFQATT, CDR2 SNEGSKA (reference sequence). Trimming removed 2 bases at V and 1 base at J, with 8 bases between. CDR3 bases: TGCAGTGCTAGAATTACAGAGAACACTGAAGCTTTCTTT. It codes for CSARITENTEAFF.

This clonotype was picked up many times. The genes are TRBV20-1 and TRBJ2-7, with 7 bases identical to TRBD1. Trimming took 3 bases from V and 6 from J; bases not matched to a gene: 5. The CDR3 is 12 residues long. Germline V gene lookup returns CDR1 DFQATT and CDR2 SNEGSKA (reference sequence). The CDR3 protein is CSARETGVEQYF. CDR3 nucleotide sequence: TGCAGTGCTAGGGAAACAGGGGTCGAGCAGTACTTC.

This clonotype occurred many times. This chain uses TRBV7-6 with TRBJ1-3, with TRBD1 as a possible D gene (5 bases). Trimming took off 5 bases at V and 0 bases at J, with 14 bases between the two ends. This CDR3 spans 16 amino acids. Germline V CDR1 and CDR2: SGHVS, FNYEAQ. The CDR3 sequence is CASSPGTGLSGNTIYF. The CDR3 nucleotides are TGTGCCAGCAGCCCAGGGACGGGACTCTCTGGAAACACCATATATTTT.

V usage is TRBV9 and J usage is TRBJ2-1; TRBD1 or TRBD2 may be the D gene (6 bases each). Germline loops: CDR1 SGDLS, CDR2 YYNGEE. Between the trimmed V and J ends, which lost 3 bases and 1 base, there was a span of 11 bases. This CDR3 is built from 15 residues. CDR3 nucleotides: TGTGCCAGCAGCGGGGGGGCTTCGTCCTACAATGAGCAGTTCTTC. Its protein product is CASSGGASSYNEQFF. The full variable domain, in which reference TRBV9 and TRBJ2-1 provide the parts outside the CDR3, is DSGVTQTPKHLITATGQRVTLRCSPRSGDLSVYWYQQSLDQGLQFLIQYYNGEERAKGNILERFSAQQFPDLHSELNLSSLELGDSALYFCASSGGASSYNEQFFGPGTRLTVL.

There are a few counts of this clonotype. V usage is TRBV27 and J usage is TRBJ1-6; no definite D call. This CDR3 is built from 17 residues. Germline CDR1 is MNHEY and CDR2 is SMNVEV (reference sequence). Trimming took 3 bases from V and 0 from J, leaving 12 bases between them. CDR3 nucleotide sequence: TGTGCCAGCAGTTTCCGTCCAAAGAGCTCCTATAATTCACCCCTCCACTTT. Residues: CASSFRPKSSYNSPLHF.

This clonotype is categorized as medium-sized. This sequence joins TRBV10-2 and TRBJ1-1, with 7 bases matching TRBD1. This CDR3 has 18 residues. Trimming at V came to 5 bases and at J to 3 bases, leaving 18 bases not matched to a gene. CDR1 is WSHSY, CDR2 SAAADI, per germline. The CDR3 DNA sequence: TGCGCCAGCAGTAGCATCGGGACAGACCAATTACTTCACACTGAAGCTTTCTTT. Protein product: CASSSIGTDQLLHTEAFF.